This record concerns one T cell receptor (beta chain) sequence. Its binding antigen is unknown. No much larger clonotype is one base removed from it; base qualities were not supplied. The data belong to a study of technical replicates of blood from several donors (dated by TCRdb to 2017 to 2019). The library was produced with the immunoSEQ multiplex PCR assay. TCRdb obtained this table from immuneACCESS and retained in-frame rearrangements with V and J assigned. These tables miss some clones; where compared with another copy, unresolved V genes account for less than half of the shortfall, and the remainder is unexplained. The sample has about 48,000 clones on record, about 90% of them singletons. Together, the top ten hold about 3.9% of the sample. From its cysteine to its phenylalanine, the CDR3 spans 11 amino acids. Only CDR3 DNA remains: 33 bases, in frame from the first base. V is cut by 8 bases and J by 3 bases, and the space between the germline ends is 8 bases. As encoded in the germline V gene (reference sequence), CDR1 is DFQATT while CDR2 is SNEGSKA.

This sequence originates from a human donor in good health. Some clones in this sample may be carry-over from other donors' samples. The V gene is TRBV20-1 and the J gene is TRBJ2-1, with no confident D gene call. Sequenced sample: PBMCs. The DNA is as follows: TGCAGTTTTCAGTTCTACAATGAGCAGTTCTTC. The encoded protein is CSFQFYNEQFF.